This T cell receptor beta chain was recovered during a study of cytotoxic CD8 clonotypes in ibrutinib-treated CLL. Libraries were prepared by immunoSEQ multiplex PCR; TCRdb keeps only in-frame clonotypes and omits some of them. The sample lists a few thousand clones, nearly 70% occurring once. Trimming took 7 bases from V and 4 from J, leaving 19 bases between them. CDR1 is LNHDA and CDR2 is SQIVND in the germline V gene (reference sequence). The CDR3 is 15 amino acids. This rearrangement joins TRBV19 to TRBJ1-1; possible D gene TRBD1, 5 bases. This TCR was sampled from a human donor with chronic lymphocytic leukemia. The specimen was PBMCs, collected before ibrutinib treatment. CDR3 sequence reads: CASTSGAAGTTEAFF. In DNA form, the CDR3 reads TGTGCCAGTACCAGCGGGGCCGCAGGGACCACTGAAGCTTTCTTT.